The clone carrying this T cell receptor (beta chain) occurred many times. V dropped 3 bases and J dropped 4 bases, with 12 bases sitting between them. Looked up from germline, CDR1 is SGHVS and CDR2 is FQNEAQ. The CDR3 totals 15 residues. TCRdb itself ran the 5' RACE reads through MiXCR, one entry per CDR3 protein. The sample gives tens of thousands of distinct CDR3 sequences, around 5.2% of which show up once; over 15% is in the top ten. This specimen belongs to a study of T cells after yellow fever vaccination. Findings and limits, study-wide: Sorted memory subsets showed almost no vaccine-responding clonotypes on day 0. Reappearance after the booster was observed for most primary-vaccination clones (around 96% CD4, almost 90% CD8).

The specimen comprised PBMCs, either bulk or a sorted T-cell subset (CD4+, CD8+, memory, or dextramer-sorted; not recorded which), sampled more than 40 days after the first yellow fever vaccination. This clonotype originated in a man younger than 35 who received the YFV17D yellow fever vaccine. The chain carries TRBV7-8 and TRBJ2-2; D is perhaps TRBD1 (5 bases). The CDR3 sequence is CASSFNVQGTGELFF. Written as DNA, the CDR3 is TGTGCCAGCAGCTTTAACGTCCAGGGCACCGGGGAGCTGTTTTTT.